This TCR beta chain originates from a study of early T cells in non-severe SARS-CoV-2 infection. Study details: Whole-blood bulk RNA, unsorted, was sequenced, and chains were unpaired.

The germline V gene has CDR1 SNHLY and CDR2 FYNNEI. The CDR3 extends over 19 amino acids. With 4 bases clipped from V and 0 bases from J, the junction kept 10 bases outside the gene matches. As for this clonotype: Its antigen is as yet unknown.

Attachment of unique molecular identifiers was made to individual cDNA molecules. TCRdb processed the 5' RACE reads anew with MiXCR; each CDR3 protein has one entry. The sample includes more than 90,000 distinct CDR3 sequences, approximately 13% of them seen just once. General study results and limits: Database matching using VDJdb favored anti-spike CD8 responses, with private and CD4 specificities left missing.

The chain employs TRBV2 and TRBJ2-1, with 12 bases fitting TRBD1. The sample consisted of whole blood. The receptor's source is an adult who was a healthcare worker with PCR-confirmed SARS-CoV-2 infection or an uninfected control (not recorded which). The CDR3 here is CASSVRGQGAISSYNEQFF. CDR3 in DNA: TGTGCCAGCAGTGTTAGGGGACAGGGGGCGATTAGCTCCTACAATGAGCAGTTCTTC.